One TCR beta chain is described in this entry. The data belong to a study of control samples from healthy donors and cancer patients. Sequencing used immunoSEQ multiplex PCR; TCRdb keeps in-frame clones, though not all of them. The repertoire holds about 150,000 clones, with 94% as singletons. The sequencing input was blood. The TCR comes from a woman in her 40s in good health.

CDR3 sequence reads: CASRDRGGSRDTQYF. In DNA form, the CDR3 reads TGTGCCAGCCGGGACAGGGGCGGAAGTAGAGATACGCAGTATTTT. The V call is TRBV7-2, the J call TRBJ2-3; 10 positions agree with TRBD1. CDR3 length: 15 amino acids. CDR1 SGHTA and CDR2 FQGNSA come from the germline V gene. Unmatched junction bases numbered 10, after V lost 8 bases and J lost 5 bases.